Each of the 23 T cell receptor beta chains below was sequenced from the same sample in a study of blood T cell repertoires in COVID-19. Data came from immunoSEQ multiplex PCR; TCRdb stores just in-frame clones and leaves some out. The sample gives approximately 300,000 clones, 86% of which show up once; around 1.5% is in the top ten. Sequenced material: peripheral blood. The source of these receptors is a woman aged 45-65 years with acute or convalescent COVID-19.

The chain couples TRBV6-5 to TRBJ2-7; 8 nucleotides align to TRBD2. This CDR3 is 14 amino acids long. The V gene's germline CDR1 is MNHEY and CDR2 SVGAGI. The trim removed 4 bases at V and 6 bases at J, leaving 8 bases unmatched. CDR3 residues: CASSFGLAALEQYF. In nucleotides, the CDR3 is TGTGCCAGCAGTTTCGGACTAGCAGCCCTCGAGCAGTACTTC.

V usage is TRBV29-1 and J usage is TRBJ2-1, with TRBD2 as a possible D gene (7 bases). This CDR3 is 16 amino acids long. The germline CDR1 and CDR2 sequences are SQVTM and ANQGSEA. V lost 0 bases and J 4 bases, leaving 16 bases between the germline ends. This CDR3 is CSVEEGGGERYNEQFF. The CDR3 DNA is TGCAGCGTTGAAGAGGGAGGGGGGGAAAGGTACAATGAGCAGTTCTTC.

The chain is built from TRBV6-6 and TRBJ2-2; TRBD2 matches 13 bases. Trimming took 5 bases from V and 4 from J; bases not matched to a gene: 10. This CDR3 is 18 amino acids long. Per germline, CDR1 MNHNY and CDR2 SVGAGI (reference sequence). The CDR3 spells CASSPRPRTSGSTGELFF. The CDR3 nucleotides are TGTGCCAGCAGTCCTCGCCCCAGGACTAGCGGGAGCACCGGGGAGCTGTTTTTT.

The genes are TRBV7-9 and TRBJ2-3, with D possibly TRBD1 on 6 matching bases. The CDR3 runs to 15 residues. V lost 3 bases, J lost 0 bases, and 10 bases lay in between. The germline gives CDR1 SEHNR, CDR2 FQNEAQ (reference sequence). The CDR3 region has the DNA TGTGCCAGCAGCTTGACAGGAGATAGCACAGATACGCAGTATTTT. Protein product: CASSLTGDSTDTQYF.

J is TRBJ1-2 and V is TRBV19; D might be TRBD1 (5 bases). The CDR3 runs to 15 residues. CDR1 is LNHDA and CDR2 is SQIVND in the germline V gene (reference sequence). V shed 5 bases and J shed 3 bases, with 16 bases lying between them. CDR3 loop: CASSSGHPLDYGYTF. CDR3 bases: TGTGCCAGTAGTTCCGGACACCCGCTCGACTATGGCTACACCTTC.

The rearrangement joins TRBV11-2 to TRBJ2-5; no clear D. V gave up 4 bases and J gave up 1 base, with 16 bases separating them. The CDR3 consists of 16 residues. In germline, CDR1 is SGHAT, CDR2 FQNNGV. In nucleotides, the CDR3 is TGTGCCAGCAGCTCCTCCTTTACGAGCCTCCAAGAGACCCAGTACTTC. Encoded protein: CASSSSFTSLQETQYF.

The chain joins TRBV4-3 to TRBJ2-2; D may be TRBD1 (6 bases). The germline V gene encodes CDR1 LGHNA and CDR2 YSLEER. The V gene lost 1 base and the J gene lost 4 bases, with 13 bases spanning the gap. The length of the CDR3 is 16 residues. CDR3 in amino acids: CASSQGVGGSTGELFF. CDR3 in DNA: TGCGCCAGCAGCCAAGGAGTTGGGGGCAGCACCGGGGAGCTGTTTTTT.

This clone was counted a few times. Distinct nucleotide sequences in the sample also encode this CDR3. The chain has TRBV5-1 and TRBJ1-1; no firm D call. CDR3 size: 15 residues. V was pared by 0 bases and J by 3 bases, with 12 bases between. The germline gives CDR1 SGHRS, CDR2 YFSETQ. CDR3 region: CASSLAPGLDTEAFF. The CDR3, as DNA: TGCGCCAGCAGCTTGGCCCCGGGATTGGACACTGAAGCTTTCTTT.

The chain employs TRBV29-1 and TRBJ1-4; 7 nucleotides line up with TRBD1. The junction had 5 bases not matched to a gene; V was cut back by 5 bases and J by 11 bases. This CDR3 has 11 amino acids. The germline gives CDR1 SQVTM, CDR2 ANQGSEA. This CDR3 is CSVPQGRKLFF. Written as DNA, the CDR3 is TGCAGCGTTCCACAGGGGAGGAAACTGTTTTTT.

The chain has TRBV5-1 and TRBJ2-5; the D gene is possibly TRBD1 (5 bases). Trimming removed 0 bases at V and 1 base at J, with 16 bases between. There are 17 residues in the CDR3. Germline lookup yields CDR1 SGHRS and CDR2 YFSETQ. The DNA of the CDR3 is TGCGCCAGCAGCTTGGGGGGTCTAGGGGTATTCCAAGAGACCCAGTACTTC. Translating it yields CASSLGGLGVFQETQYF. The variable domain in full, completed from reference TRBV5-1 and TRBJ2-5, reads KAGVTQTPRYLIKTRGQQVTLSCSPISGHRSVSWYQQTPGQGLQFLFEYFSETQRNKGNFPGRFSGRQFSNSRSEMNVSTLELGDSALYLCASSLGGLGVFQETQYFGPGTRLLVL.

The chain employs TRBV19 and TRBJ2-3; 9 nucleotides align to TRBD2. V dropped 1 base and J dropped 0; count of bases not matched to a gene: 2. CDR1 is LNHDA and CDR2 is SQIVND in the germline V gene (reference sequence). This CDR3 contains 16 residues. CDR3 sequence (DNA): TGTGCCAGTAGTATAGGACTAGCGGCTAGCACAGATACGCAGTATTTT. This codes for CASSIGLAASTDTQYF.

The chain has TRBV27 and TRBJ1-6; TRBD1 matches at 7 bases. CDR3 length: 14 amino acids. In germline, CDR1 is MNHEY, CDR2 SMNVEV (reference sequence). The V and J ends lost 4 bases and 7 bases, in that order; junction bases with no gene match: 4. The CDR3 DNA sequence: TGTGCCAGCAGTTGGGACAGCTTCAATTCACCCCTCCACTTT. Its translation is CASSWDSFNSPLHF.

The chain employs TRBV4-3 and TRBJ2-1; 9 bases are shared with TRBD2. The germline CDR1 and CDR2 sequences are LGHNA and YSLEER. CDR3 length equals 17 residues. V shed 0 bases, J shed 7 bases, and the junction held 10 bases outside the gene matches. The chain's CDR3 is CASSQDSYSGRRNEQFF. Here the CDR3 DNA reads TGCGCCAGCAGCCAAGATTCGTACAGCGGGAGGCGGAATGAGCAGTTCTTC.

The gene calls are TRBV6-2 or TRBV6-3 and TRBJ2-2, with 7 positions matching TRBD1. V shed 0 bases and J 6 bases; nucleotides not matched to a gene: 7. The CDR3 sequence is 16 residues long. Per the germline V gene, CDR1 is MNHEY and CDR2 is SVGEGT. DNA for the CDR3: TGTGCCAGCAGTTACTCTGCCAGGGGGATATCCGGGGAGCTGTTTTTT. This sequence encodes CASSYSARGISGELFF.

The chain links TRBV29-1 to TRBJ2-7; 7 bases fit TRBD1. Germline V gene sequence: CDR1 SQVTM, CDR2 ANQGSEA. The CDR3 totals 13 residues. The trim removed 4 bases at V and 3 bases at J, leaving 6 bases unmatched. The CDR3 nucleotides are TGCAGCGTTGCAGGGCGACAGGGCTACGAGCAGTACTTC. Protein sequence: CSVAGRQGYEQYF.

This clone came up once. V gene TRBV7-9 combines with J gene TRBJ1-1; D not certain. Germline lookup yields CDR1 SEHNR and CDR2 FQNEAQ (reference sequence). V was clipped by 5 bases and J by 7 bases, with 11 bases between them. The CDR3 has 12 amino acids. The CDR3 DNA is TGTGCCAGCAGCCTTGGGCCCTATGAAGCTTTCTTT. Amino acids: CASSLGPYEAFF.

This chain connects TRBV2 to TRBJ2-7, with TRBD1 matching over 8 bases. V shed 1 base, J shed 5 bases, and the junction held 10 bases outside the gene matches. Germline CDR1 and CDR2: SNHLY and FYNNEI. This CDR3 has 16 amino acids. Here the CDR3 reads CASSEGVRAGGHEQYF. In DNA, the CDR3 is TGTGCCAGCAGTGAAGGCGTGAGGGCAGGGGGCCACGAGCAGTACTTC.

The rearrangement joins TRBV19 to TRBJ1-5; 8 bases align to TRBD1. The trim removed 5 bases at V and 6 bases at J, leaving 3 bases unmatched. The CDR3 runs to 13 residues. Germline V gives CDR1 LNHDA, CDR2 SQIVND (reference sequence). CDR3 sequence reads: CASSQGALQPQHF. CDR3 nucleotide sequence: TGTGCCAGTAGTCAGGGGGCGCTTCAGCCCCAGCATTTT.

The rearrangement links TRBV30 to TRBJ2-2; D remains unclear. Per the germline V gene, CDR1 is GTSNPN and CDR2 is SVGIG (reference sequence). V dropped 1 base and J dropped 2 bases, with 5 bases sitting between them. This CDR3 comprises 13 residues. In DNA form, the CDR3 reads TGTGCCTGGAGTGCGAGTAACACCGGGGAGCTGTTTTTT. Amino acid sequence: CAWSASNTGELFF.

The CDR3 region has the DNA TGTGCCAGCAGCTTAGAACTAGTGAGATACGAGCAGTACTTC. Protein product: CASSLELVRYEQYF. The chain employs TRBV7-9 and TRBJ2-7; possibly TRBD2 for D (5 bases). The germline V and J ends were trimmed by 1 base and 4 bases, with 11 bases remaining between them. The CDR3 sequence is 14 residues long. CDR1 and CDR2 from the germline V gene are SEHNR and FQNEAQ (reference sequence).

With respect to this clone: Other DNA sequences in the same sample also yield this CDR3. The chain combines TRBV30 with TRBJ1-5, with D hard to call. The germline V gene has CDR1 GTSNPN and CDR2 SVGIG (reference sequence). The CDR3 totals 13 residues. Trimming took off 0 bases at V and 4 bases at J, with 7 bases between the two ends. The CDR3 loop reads CAWSVRGNQPQHF. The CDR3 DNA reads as TGTGCCTGGAGTGTTAGAGGAAATCAGCCCCAGCATTTT.

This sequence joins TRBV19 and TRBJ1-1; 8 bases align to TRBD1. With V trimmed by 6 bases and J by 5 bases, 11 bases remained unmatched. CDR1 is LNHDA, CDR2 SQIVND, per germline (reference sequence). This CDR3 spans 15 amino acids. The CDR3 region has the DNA TGTGCCAGTAGATCCGGACAGGGATCGTATACTGAAGCTTTCTTT. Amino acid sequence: CASRSGQGSYTEAFF. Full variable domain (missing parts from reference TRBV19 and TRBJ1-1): DGGITQSPKYLFRKEGQNVTLSCEQNLNHDAMYWYRQDPGQGLRLIYYSQIVNDFQKGDIAEGYSVSREKKESFPLTVTSAQKNPTAFYLCASRSGQGSYTEAFFGQGTRLTVV.

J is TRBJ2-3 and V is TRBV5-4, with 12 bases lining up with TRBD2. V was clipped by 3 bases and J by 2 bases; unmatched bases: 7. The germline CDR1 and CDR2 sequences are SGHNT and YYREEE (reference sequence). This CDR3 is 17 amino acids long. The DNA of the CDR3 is TGTGCCAGCAGCTCGTATCTAGCGGGAGGGCTCACAGATACGCAGTATTTT. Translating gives CASSSYLAGGLTDTQYF.